This note documents a single TCR beta chain sequence. Germline values: CDR1 LNHDA, CDR2 SQIVND (reference sequence). The CDR3 totals 12 residues. Between the trimmed V and J ends, which lost 7 bases and 4 bases, there was a span of 8 bases. The sample comes from a study of blood T cell repertoires in COVID-19. Libraries were prepared by immunoSEQ multiplex PCR; TCRdb keeps only in-frame clonotypes and omits some of them. The sample has more than 200,000 clones, about 91% seen once; the top ten hold 1.2% to 1.5%. The source is a man older than 75 with acute or convalescent COVID-19. This chain connects TRBV19 to TRBJ1-5, with D hard to call. The source material was peripheral blood. The CDR3 loop is CASTTGNQPQHF. The CDR3 nucleotides read TGTGCCAGTACGACGGGTAATCAGCCCCAGCATTTT.